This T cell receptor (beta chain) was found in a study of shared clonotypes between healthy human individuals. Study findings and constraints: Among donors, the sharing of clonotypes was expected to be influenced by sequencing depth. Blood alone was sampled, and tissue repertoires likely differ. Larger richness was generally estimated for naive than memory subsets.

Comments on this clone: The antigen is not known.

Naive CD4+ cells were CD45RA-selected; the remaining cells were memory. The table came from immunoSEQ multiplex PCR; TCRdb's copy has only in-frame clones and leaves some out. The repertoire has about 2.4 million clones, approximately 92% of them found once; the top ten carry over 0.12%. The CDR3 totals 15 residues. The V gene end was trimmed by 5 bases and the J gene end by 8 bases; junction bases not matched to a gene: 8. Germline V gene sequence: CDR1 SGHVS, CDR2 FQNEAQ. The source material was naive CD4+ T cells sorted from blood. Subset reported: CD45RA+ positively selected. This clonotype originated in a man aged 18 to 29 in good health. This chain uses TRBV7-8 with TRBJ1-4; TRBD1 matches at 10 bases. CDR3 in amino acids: CASSPPGTGDEKLFF. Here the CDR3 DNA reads TGTGCCAGCAGCCCCCCCGGGACAGGGGACGAAAAACTGTTTTTT.